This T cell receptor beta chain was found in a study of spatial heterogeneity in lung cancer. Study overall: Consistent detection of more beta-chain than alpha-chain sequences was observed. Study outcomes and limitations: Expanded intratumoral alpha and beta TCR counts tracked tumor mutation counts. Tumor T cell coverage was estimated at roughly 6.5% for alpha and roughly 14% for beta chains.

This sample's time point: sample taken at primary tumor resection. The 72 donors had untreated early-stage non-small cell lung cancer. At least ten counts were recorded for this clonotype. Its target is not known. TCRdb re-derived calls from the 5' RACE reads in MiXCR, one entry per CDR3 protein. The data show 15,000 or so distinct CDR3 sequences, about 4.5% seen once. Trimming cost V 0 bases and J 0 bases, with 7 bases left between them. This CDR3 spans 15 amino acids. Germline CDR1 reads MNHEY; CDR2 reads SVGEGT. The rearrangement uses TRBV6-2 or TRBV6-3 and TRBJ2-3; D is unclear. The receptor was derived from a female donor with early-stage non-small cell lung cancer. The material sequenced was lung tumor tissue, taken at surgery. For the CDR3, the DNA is TGTGCCAGCAGTTACTCTTGGGATAGCACAGATACGCAGTATTTT. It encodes CASSYSWDSTDTQYF.